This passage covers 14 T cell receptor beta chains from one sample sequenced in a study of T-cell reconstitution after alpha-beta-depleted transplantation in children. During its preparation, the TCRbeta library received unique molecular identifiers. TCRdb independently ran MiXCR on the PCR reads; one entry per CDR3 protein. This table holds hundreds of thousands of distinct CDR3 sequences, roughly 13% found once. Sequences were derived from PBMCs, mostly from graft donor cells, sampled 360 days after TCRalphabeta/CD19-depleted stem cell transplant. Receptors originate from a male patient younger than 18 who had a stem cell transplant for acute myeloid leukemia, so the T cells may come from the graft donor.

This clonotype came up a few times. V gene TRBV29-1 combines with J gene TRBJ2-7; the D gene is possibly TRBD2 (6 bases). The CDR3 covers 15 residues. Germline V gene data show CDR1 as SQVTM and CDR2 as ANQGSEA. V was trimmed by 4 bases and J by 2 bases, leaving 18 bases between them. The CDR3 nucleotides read TGCAGCGTTGCCGGGGGTGGGAGGCTTACCTACGAGCAGTACTTC. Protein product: CSVAGGGRLTYEQYF.

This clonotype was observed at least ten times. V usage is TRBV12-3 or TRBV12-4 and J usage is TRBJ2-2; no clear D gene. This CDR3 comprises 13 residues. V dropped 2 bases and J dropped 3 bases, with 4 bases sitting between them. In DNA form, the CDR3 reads TGTGCCAGCAGTTTAATGGACACCGGGGAGCTGTTTTTT. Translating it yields CASSLMDTGELFF.

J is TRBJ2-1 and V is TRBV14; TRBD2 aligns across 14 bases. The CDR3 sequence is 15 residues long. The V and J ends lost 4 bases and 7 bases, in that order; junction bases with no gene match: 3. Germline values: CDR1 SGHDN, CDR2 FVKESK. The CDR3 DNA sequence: TGTGCCAGCAGCCTGACTAGCGGGAGGGAGAATGAGCAGTTCTTC. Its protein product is CASSLTSGRENEQFF.

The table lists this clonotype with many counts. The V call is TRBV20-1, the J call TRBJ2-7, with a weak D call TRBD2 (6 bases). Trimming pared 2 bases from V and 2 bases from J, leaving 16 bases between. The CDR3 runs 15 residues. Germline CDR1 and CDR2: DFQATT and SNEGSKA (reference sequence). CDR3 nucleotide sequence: TGCAGTGCTAGACACCCGGGGGATATCACCTACGAGCAGTACTTC. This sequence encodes CSARHPGDITYEQYF.

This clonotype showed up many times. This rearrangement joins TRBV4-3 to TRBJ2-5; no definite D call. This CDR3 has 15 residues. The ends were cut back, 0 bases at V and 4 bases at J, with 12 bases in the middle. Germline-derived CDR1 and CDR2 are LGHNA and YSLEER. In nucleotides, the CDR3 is TGCGCCAGCAGCCAAGATCCGGGCAGGACAGAGACCCAGTACTTC. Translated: CASSQDPGRTETQYF.

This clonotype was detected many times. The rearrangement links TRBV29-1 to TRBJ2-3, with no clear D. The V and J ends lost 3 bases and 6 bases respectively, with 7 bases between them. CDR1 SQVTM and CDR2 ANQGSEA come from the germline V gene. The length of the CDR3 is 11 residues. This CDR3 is CSVDVGDTQYF. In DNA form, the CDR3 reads TGCAGCGTTGATGTTGGTGATACGCAGTATTTT.

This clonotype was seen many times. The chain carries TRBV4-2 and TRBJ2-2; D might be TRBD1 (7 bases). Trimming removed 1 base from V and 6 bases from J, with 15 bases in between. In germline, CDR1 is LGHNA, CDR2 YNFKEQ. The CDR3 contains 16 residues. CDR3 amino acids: CASSQVSQGGPGELFF. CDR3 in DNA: TGTGCCAGCAGCCAAGTGTCGCAGGGGGGACCCGGGGAGCTGTTTTTT.

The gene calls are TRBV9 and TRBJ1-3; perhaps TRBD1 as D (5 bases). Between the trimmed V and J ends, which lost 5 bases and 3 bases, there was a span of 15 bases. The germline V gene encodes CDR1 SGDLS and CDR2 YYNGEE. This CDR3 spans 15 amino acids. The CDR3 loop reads CASRPFGGNGNTIYF. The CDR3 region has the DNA TGTGCCAGCAGACCCTTCGGGGGAAATGGAAACACCATATATTTT. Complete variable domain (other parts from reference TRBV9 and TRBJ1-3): DSGVTQTPKHLITATGQRVTLRCSPRSGDLSVYWYQQSLDQGLQFLIQYYNGEERAKGNILERFSAQQFPDLHSELNLSSLELGDSALYFCASRPFGGNGNTIYFGEGSWLTVV.

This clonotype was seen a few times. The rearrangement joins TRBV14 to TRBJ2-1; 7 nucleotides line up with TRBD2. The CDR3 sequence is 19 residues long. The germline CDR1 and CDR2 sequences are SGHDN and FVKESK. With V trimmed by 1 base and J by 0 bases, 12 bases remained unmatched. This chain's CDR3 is CASSQAPQTSLFSYNEQFF. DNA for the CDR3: TGTGCCAGCAGCCAAGCCCCCCAGACTAGCCTCTTCTCCTACAATGAGCAGTTCTTC.

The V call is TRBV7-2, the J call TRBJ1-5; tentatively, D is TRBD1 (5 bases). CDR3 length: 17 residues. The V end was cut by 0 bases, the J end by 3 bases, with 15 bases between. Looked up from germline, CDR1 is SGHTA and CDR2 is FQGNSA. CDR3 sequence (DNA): TGTGCCAGCAGCTTAGCGGGAATGTACAGGTACAATCAGCCCCAGCATTTT. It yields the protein CASSLAGMYRYNQPQHF.

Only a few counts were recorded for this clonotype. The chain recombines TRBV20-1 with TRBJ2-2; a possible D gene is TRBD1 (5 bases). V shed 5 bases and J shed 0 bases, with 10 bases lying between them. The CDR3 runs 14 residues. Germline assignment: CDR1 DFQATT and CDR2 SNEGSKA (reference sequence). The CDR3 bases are TGCAGTGCTGGCCCCAGGGCGAACACCGGGGAGCTGTTTTTT. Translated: CSAGPRANTGELFF.

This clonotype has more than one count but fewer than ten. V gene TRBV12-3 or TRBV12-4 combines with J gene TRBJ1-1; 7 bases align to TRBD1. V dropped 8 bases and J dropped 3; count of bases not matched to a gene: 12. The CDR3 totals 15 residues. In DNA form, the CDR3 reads TGTGCCAGCCGGGATCGAGGGGGCGCGTACACTGAAGCTTTCTTT. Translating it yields CASRDRGGAYTEAFF.

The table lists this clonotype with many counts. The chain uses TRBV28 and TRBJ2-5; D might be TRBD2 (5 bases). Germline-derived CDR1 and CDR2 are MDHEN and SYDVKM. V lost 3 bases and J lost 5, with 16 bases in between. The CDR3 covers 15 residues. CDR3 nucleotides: TGTGCCAGCAGTTTCGGCGGGCTTTCCCTGGAGACCCAGTACTTC. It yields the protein CASSFGGLSLETQYF.

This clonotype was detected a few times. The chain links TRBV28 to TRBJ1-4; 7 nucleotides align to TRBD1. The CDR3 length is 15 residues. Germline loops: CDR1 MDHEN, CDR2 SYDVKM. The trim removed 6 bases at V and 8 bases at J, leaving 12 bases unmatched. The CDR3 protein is CASSPGATGWEKLFF. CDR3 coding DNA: TGTGCCAGCAGCCCCGGGGCGACAGGGTGGGAAAAACTGTTTTTT.